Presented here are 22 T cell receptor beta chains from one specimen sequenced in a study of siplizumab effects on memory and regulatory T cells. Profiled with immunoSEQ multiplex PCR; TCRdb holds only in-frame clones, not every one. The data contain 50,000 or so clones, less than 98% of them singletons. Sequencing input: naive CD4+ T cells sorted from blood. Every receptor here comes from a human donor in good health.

CDR3 residues: CASSSGPRTTRFSYEQYF. CDR3 nucleotide sequence: TGTGCCAGTAGCTCCGGACCGAGGACTACCAGATTCTCCTACGAGCAGTACTTC. The chain couples TRBV19 to TRBJ2-7; perhaps TRBD2 as D (6 bases). This CDR3 contains 18 residues. Per germline, CDR1 LNHDA and CDR2 SQIVND (reference sequence). Trimming left V 6 bases short and J 0 bases short, with 24 bases between.

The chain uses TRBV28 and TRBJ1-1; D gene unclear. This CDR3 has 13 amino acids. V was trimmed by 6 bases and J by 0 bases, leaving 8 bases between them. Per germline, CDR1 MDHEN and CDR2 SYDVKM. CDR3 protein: CASRPALNTEAFF. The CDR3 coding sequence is TGTGCCAGCAGACCCGCGTTGAACACTGAAGCTTTCTTT.

In nucleotides, the CDR3 is TGTGCCAGCAGCGTAGGGGGTAAGACTCCTGGAGACCAGTACTTC. The encoded protein is CASSVGGKTPGDQYF. The chain has TRBV9 and TRBJ2-5, with D unresolved. CDR3 length: 15 amino acids. V dropped 0 bases and J dropped 10 bases, with 19 bases sitting between them. The germline CDR1 and CDR2 sequences are SGDLS and YYNGEE. The complete variable domain, with remaining parts taken from reference TRBV9 and TRBJ2-5, reads DSGVTQTPKHLITATGQRVTLRCSPRSGDLSVYWYQQSLDQGLQFLIQYYNGEERAKGNILERFSAQQFPDLHSELNLSSLELGDSALYFCASSVGGKTPGDQYFGPGTRLLVL.

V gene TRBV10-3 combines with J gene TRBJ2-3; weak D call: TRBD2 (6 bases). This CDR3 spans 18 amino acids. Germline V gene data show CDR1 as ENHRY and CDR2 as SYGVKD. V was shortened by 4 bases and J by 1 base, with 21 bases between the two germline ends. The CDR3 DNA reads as TGTGCCATCAGTGGGGATGGGGGTAGGGGACTTGGCACAGATACGCAGTATTTT. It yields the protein CAISGDGGRGLGTDTQYF.

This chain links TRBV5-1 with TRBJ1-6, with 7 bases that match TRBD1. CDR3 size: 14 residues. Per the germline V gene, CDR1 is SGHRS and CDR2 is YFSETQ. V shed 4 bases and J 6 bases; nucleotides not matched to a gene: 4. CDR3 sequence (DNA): TGCGCCAGCAGCGCGGGACAGCCTAATTCACCCCTCCACTTT. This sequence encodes CASSAGQPNSPLHF.

The CDR3 loop is CASSIKEGDYGYTF. The DNA of the CDR3 is TGTGCCAGCAGCATAAAGGAGGGGGACTATGGCTACACCTTC. This chain connects TRBV21-1 to TRBJ1-2. TRBV21-1 is deemed a pseudogene. The CDR3 is 14 residues long.

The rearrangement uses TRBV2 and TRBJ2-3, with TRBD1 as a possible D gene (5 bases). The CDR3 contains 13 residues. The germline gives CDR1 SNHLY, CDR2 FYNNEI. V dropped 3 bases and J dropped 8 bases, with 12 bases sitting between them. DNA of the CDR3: TGTGCCAGCAGTGACAGGGCTTTAGGTACGCAGTATTTT. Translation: CASSDRALGTQYF.

In DNA form, the CDR3 reads TGCAGCGTACAGACAGGGGTCAATGAGCAGTTCTTC. This translates into CSVQTGVNEQFF. V is TRBV29-1 and J is TRBJ2-1; 8 nucleotides align to TRBD1. This CDR3 spans 12 amino acids. V dropped 6 bases and J dropped 6; count of bases not matched to a gene: 4. Germline CDR1 and CDR2: SQVTM and ANQGSEA.

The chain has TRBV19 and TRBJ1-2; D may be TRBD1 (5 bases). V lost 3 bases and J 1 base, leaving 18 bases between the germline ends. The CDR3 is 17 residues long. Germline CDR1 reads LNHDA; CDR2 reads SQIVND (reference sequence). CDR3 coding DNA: TGTGCCAGTAGTATTCTATCCAGGGAATCCTATAACTATGGCTACACCTTC. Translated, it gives CASSILSRESYNYGYTF.

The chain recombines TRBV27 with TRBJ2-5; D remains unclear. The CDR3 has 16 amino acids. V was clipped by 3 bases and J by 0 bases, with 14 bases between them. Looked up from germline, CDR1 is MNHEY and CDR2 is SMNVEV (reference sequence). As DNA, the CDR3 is TGTGCCAGCAGTTTGGGTGGCGGAGCTAACCAAGAGACCCAGTACTTC. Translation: CASSLGGGANQETQYF.

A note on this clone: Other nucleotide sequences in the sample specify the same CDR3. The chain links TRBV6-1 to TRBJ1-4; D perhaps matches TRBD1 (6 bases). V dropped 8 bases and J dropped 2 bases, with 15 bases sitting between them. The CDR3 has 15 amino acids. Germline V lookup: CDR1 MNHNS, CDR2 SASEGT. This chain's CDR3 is CASGAGGATNEKLFF. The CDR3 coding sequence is TGTGCCAGCGGGGCCGGGGGGGCTACTAATGAAAAACTGTTTTTT.

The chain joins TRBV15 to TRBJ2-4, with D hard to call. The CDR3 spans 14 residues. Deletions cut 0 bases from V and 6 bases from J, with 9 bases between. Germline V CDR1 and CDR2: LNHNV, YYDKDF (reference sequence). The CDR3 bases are TGTGCCACCAGCAGAGATCCCGGATTAAACATTCAGTACTTC. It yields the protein CATSRDPGLNIQYF.

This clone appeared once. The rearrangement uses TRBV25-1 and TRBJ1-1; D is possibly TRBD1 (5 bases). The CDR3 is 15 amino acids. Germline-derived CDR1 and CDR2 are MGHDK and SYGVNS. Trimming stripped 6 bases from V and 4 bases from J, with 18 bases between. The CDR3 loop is CASSAARGGGTEAFF. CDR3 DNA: TGTGCCAGCAGCGCCGCCCGGGGTGGGGGCACTGAAGCTTTCTTT. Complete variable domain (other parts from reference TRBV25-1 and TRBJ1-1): EADIYQTPRYLVIGTGKKITLECSQTMGHDKMYWYQQDPGMELHLIHYSYGVNSTEKGDLSSESTVSRIRTEHFPLTLESARPSHTSQYLCASSAARGGGTEAFFGQGTRLTVV.

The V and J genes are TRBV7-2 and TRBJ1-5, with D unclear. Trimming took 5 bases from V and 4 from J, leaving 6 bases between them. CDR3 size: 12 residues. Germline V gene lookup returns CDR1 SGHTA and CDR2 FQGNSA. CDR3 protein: CASSALNQPQHF. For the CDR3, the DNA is TGTGCCAGCAGCGCCCTTAATCAGCCCCAGCATTTT. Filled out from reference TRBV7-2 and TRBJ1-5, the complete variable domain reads GAGVSQSPSNKVTEKGKDVELRCDPISGHTALYWYRQSLGQGLEFLIYFQGNSAPDKSGLPSDRFSAERTGGSVSTLTIQRTQQEDSAVYLCASSALNQPQHFGDGTRLSIL.

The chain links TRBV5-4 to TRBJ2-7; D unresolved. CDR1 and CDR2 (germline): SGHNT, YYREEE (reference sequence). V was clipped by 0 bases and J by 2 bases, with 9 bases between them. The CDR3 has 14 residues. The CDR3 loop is CASSLVDRPYEQYF. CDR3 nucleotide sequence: TGTGCCAGCAGCTTGGTTGACCGCCCCTACGAGCAGTACTTC.

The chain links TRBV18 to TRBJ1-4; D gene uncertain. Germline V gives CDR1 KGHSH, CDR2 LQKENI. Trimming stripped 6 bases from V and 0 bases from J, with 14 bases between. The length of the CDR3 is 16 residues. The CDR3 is CASSPGGRTTNEKLFF. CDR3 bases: TGTGCCAGCTCCCCTGGAGGGAGAACAACTAATGAAAAACTGTTTTTT.

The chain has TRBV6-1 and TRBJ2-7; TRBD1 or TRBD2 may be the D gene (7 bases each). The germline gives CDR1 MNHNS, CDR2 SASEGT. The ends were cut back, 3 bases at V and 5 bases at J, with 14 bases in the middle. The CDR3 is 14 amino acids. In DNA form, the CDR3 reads TGTGCCAGCAGTGAGGGAGGGGGCCGGGACGAGCAGTACTTC. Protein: CASSEGGGRDEQYF.

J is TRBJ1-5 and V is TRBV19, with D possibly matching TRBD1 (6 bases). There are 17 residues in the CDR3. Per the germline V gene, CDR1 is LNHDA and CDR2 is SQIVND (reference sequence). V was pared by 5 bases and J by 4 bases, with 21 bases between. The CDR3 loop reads CASSVTGGGVKNQPQHF. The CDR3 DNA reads TGTGCCAGTAGTGTCACGGGGGGCGGGGTGAAGAATCAGCCCCAGCATTTT.

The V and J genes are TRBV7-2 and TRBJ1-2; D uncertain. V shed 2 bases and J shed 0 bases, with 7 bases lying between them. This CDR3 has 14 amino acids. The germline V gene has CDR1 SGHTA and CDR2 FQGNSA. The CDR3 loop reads CASSLQLANYGYTF. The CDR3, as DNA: TGTGCCAGCAGCTTACAGTTAGCTAACTATGGCTACACCTTC.

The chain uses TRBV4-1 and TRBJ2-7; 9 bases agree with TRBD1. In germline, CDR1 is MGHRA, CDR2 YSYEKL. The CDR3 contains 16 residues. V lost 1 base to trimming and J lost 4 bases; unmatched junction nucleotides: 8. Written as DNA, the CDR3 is TGCGCCAGCAGCCAAGGCCCGGGACAGGGTTGGTACGAGCAGTACTTC. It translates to CASSQGPGQGWYEQYF.

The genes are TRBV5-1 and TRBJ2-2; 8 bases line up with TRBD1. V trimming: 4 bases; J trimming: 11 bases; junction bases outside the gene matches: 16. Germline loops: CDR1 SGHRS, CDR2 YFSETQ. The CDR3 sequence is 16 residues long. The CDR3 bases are TGCGCCAGCAGCCCTGGGGACAGGTCTTCGTTCGGAGAGCTGTTTTTT. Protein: CASSPGDRSSFGELFF.

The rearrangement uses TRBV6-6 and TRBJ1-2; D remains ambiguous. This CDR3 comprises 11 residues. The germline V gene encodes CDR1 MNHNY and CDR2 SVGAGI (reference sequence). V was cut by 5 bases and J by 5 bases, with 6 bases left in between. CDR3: CASSGGYGYTF. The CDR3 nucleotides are TGTGCCAGCAGTGGTGGGTATGGCTACACCTTC.